This T cell receptor beta chain was recovered during a study of T cell responses to AZD1222 COVID-19 vaccine. This clone was counted a single time. The junction had 6 bases not matched to a gene; V was cut back by 1 base and J by 0 bases. The germline gives CDR1 MGHRA, CDR2 YSYEKL. The CDR3 sequence is 17 residues long. This table comes from immunoSEQ multiplex PCR, and its TCRdb copy is limited to in-frame clones, with some not included. The sample carries over 100,000 clones, over 75% recorded once. The gene calls are TRBV4-1 and TRBJ2-3; 8 bases align to TRBD2. Sequencing was performed on peripheral blood, taken on day 0 of MenACWY control vaccination. This clonotype was sampled from an adult in good health. For the CDR3, the DNA is TGCGCCAGCAGCCAAGTCATTTTAGCGGGAAGCACAGATACGCAGTATTTT. Protein product: CASSQVILAGSTDTQYF.